Reported below is one T cell receptor (beta chain). This entry comes from a study of OX40 agonist ivuxolimab in advanced cancers. TCRdb's copy holds only in-frame clones and misses some; the assay was immunoSEQ multiplex PCR. The repertoire holds 66,000 or so clones, under 90% seen once, with around 0.52% in the top ten. The specimen comprised CD4+ or CD8+ T cells sorted from blood, sampled in a trial of the OX40 agonist ivuxolimab. The TCR comes from an adult with an advanced solid tumor such as melanoma, head and neck, liver or kidney cancer.

The CDR3 loop is CASSQEFGQQETQYF. The DNA for the CDR3 is TGTGCCAGCAGCCAAGAATTTGGACAGCAAGAGACCCAGTACTTC. The rearrangement joins TRBV14 to TRBJ2-5; possible D gene TRBD1, 6 bases. Germline-derived CDR1 and CDR2 are SGHDN and FVKESK. V was clipped by 0 bases and J by 2 bases, with 10 bases between them. The CDR3 covers 15 residues.